These T cell receptor beta chains were read from a single sample in a study of blood T cell repertoires in COVID-19. TCRdb's copy holds only in-frame clones and misses some; the assay was immunoSEQ multiplex PCR. This sample has a few hundred thousand clones, with about four fifths found just once. Sequenced: peripheral blood. The origin of the receptors is a woman in her forties or fifties with acute or convalescent COVID-19. Each CDR3 is given without its conserved first and last residue.

TRBV2	ASAREISTDTQY
TRBV7-9	ASRTPGQGFPEAF
TRBV14	ASSQAISSYNEQF
TRBV3-1/TRBV3-2	ASSQTRNQPQH
TRBV6-5	ASSYFGGLEAF
TRBV9	ASSVEQGEDTEAF
TRBV12-3/TRBV12-4	ASSLTGDYGYT
TRBV5-5	ASSRTLQAYNEQF
TRBV27	ASRPTVGFNEKLF
TRBV5-4	ASHGTGKDTQY
TRBV7-9	ASSLGTVYIQY
TRBV2	ATQGGSLGEQY
TRBV27	ASSLRTGNEKLF
TRBV6-1	ASSGGETGAYNEQF